These 30 T cell receptor beta chains were sequenced from one sample in a study of blood T cell repertoires in COVID-19. Generated by immunoSEQ multiplex PCR, the TCRdb table keeps only in-frame clones and is missing some. The sample lists roughly 400,000 clones, approximately 90% seen once, with about 0.9% in the top ten. Source material: PBMCs or T cells enriched from blood (not recorded which). The receptor source for this set is a woman aged 35 to 49 who had been exposed to COVID-19.

The J gene is TRBJ1-1, the V gene TRBV25-1; D may be TRBD1 (5 bases). CDR1 MGHDK and CDR2 SYGVNS come from the germline V gene. Trimming removed 2 bases from V and 1 base from J, with 8 bases in between. This CDR3 spans 14 amino acids. DNA for the CDR3: TGTGCCAGCAGTGAACAAGGACAGAACACTGAAGCTTTCTTT. It encodes CASSEQGQNTEAFF.

The chain has TRBV28 and TRBJ1-2; D is unresolved. With 1 base removed from V and 5 bases from J, the gap between germline ends came to 11 bases. Germline assignment: CDR1 MDHEN and CDR2 SYDVKM. The CDR3 sequence is 14 residues long. The CDR3 sequence: CASSLSTASYGYTF. The CDR3 DNA reads as TGTGCCAGCAGTTTATCCACAGCATCATATGGCTACACCTTC.

The chain joins TRBV5-5 to TRBJ2-3; 9 bases fit TRBD1. Germline trimming cut 4 bases from V and 2 bases from J; bases unmatched to any gene: 5. The germline CDR1 and CDR2 sequences are SGHKS and YYEKEE (reference sequence). The CDR3 consists of 15 residues. The CDR3 nucleotides are TGTGCCAGCAGCAGATGGACAGGGGACACAGATACGCAGTATTTT. Translated, it gives CASSRWTGDTDTQYF.

This sequence joins TRBV19 and TRBJ1-3; TRBD1 aligns across 7 bases. The V gene end was trimmed by 4 bases and the J gene end by 11 bases; junction bases not matched to a gene: 5. The CDR3 is 12 residues long. Germline V gives CDR1 LNHDA, CDR2 SQIVND (reference sequence). The CDR3 nucleotides read TGTGCCAGTAGTACCGCCGACAGGGCCATATATTTT. It translates to CASSTADRAIYF.

The rearrangement links TRBV27 to TRBJ1-1; 7 positions agree with TRBD1. This CDR3 is 13 amino acids long. Trimming cost V 6 bases and J 6 bases; bases outside gene matches: 7. Germline V gene sequence: CDR1 MNHEY, CDR2 SMNVEV (reference sequence). Here the CDR3 reads CASRTNRGSEAFF. DNA for the CDR3: TGTGCCAGCAGGACAAACAGGGGATCTGAAGCTTTCTTT.

The chain couples TRBV6-1 to TRBJ2-3, with 13 bases lining up with TRBD2. This CDR3 contains 17 residues. Germline lookup yields CDR1 MNHNS and CDR2 SASEGT. The V segment lost 4 bases and the J segment 9 bases; nucleotides outside the gene matches: 13. For the CDR3, the DNA is TGTGCCAGCAGTGCGACCCCCGGGACTAGCGGGGCGCGCACGCAGTATTTT. Residues: CASSATPGTSGARTQYF.

In the case of this clone: The sample carries other DNA sequences with the same CDR3. The chain is built from TRBV5-1 and TRBJ1-2; 8 bases are a match to TRBD1. V was pared by 2 bases and J by 4 bases, with 4 bases of the junction left unmatched. Germline V gives CDR1 SGHRS, CDR2 YFSETQ. The CDR3 spans 14 residues. DNA for the CDR3: TGCGCCAGCAGCTTAGGACAGGGAGGCTATGGCTACACCTTC. Amino acid sequence: CASSLGQGGYGYTF. The full variable domain, with the rest looked up from reference TRBV5-1 and TRBJ1-2, is KAGVTQTPRYLIKTRGQQVTLSCSPISGHRSVSWYQQTPGQGLQFLFEYFSETQRNKGNFPGRFSGRQFSNSRSEMNVSTLELGDSALYLCASSLGQGGYGYTFGSGTRLTVV.

The chain uses TRBV7-9 and TRBJ1-2; 10 nucleotides match TRBD1. V dropped 3 bases and J dropped 6; count of bases not matched to a gene: 4. From germline, CDR1 is SEHNR and CDR2 FQNEAQ (reference sequence). This CDR3 region has 14 residues. CDR3: CASSLVGTGDGYTF. CDR3 nucleotide sequence: TGTGCCAGCAGCTTGGTCGGGACAGGGGATGGCTACACCTTC.

This sequence joins TRBV15 and TRBJ1-5; the D gene is possibly TRBD1 (5 bases). Trimming removed 1 base from V and 2 bases from J, with 9 bases in between. CDR1 and CDR2 from the germline V gene are LNHNV and YYDKDF (reference sequence). This CDR3 comprises 15 residues. This CDR3 reads CATSRVEGRNQPQHF. The CDR3 nucleotides are TGTGCCACCAGCAGAGTGGAGGGGCGCAATCAGCCCCAGCATTTT.

The CDR3 here is CASSLAGDEKLFF. CDR3 in DNA: TGTGCCAGCAGCTTAGCGGGGGATGAAAAACTGTTTTTT. The rearrangement links TRBV11-3 to TRBJ1-4; TRBD1 might be the D (5 bases). Germline V gives CDR1 SGHNT, CDR2 YENEEA. V shed 1 base and J shed 6 bases, with 6 bases lying between them. This CDR3 region has 13 residues.

CDR3 region: CASSELAGGPDEQYF. In DNA, the CDR3 is TGTGCCAGCAGTGAATTGGCGGGAGGGCCGGACGAGCAGTACTTC. This sequence joins TRBV6-1 and TRBJ2-7, with 9 nucleotides matching TRBD2. The CDR3 is made up of 15 amino acids. Trimming at V came to 2 bases and at J to 5 bases, leaving 7 bases not matched to a gene. Germline values: CDR1 MNHNS, CDR2 SASEGT.

The CDR3 region is CASTPWEAPTYNSPLHF. CDR3 sequence (DNA): TGTGCCAGCACCCCCTGGGAGGCCCCGACCTATAATTCACCCCTCCACTTT. The chain couples TRBV21-1 to TRBJ1-6. TRBV21-1 is shown as a pseudogene. This CDR3 has 17 residues.

This clone was recorded only once. The rearrangement joins TRBV2 to TRBJ2-7; 8 nucleotides align to TRBD1. Trimming took 8 bases from V and 6 from J; bases not matched to a gene: 9. The CDR3 totals 13 residues. Germline-derived CDR1 and CDR2 are SNHLY and FYNNEI. DNA for the CDR3: TGTGCCAGCCAGGCAGGGGGCTTTGGCGAGCAGTACTTC. Translated, it gives CASQAGGFGEQYF.

J is TRBJ2-5 and V is TRBV11-1, with 8 bases fitting TRBD1. Germline CDR1 is SGHAT and CDR2 is FQDESV (reference sequence). V shed 5 bases and J 5 bases; nucleotides not matched to a gene: 13. The CDR3 is 16 residues long. CDR3 DNA sequence: TGTGCCAGCAGCCCTCAGGGGCAGGGGGCGCGGGAGACCCAGTACTTC. It specifies CASSPQGQGARETQYF.

V and J are TRBV27 and TRBJ2-1, with 7 bases identical to TRBD1. The junction had 9 bases not matched to a gene; V was cut back by 4 bases and J by 6 bases. Per germline, CDR1 MNHEY and CDR2 SMNVEV (reference sequence). The length of the CDR3 is 15 residues. The CDR3 DNA sequence: TGTGCCAGCAGTTCCAGACAGGGTACCGTCAATGAGCAGTTCTTC. Residues: CASSSRQGTVNEQFF.

This chain links TRBV19 with TRBJ2-2; D remains unclear. V lost 3 bases and J lost 3, with 5 bases in between. Germline loops: CDR1 LNHDA, CDR2 SQIVND (reference sequence). The CDR3 spans 13 residues. The CDR3: CASSIGDTGELFF. The DNA for the CDR3 is TGTGCCAGTAGTATCGGAGACACCGGGGAGCTGTTTTTT.

A single count supports this clone. An end of the junction differs from the germline gene, which may be a read error. V is TRBV7-7 and J is TRBJ2-3; D possibly corresponds to TRBD1 (5 bases). The germline gives CDR1 SSHAT, CDR2 FNYEAQ (reference sequence). The CDR3 covers 14 residues. The CDR3 spells CASSLGGAADTQYF. The DNA for the CDR3 is TGTGCTAGCAGCTTAGGTGGGGCAGCTGATACGCAGTATTTT.

The chain joins TRBV12-1 to TRBJ2-1; TRBD2 reflects the table's D call only, with no check against the DNA. TRBV12-1 is noted as a pseudogene. This CDR3 comprises 16 residues. CDR3 sequence (DNA): TGTGCCAGCAGCGCCCGGGACTGTCCTTCCTACAATGAGCAGTTCTTC. It yields the protein CASSARDCPSYNEQFF.

The chain joins TRBV4-3 to TRBJ2-1; D is possibly TRBD2 (6 bases). CDR3 length: 16 residues. Trimming cost V 1 base and J 0 bases, with 10 bases left between them. CDR1 is LGHNA, CDR2 YSLEER, per germline. The CDR3 DNA sequence: TGCGCCAGCAGCCAAGTCCTAGCGAGCTCCTACAATGAGCAGTTCTTC. Translating gives CASSQVLASSYNEQFF.

The chain has TRBV13 and TRBJ1-1; TRBD1 might be the D (5 bases). Germline CDR1 PRHDT, CDR2 FYEKMQ (reference sequence). The length of the CDR3 is 15 residues. V shed 5 bases and J shed 2 bases, with 15 bases lying between them. In DNA form, the CDR3 reads TGTGCCAGCAGCCCCACGGCGGGGCTAAACACTGAAGCTTTCTTT. Protein product: CASSPTAGLNTEAFF.

The gene calls are TRBV3-1 (or the pseudogene TRBV3-2) and TRBJ1-2, with 10 bases that match TRBD1. Germline V gives CDR1 LGHDT, CDR2 YNNKEL (reference sequence). V dropped 1 base and J dropped 6; count of bases not matched to a gene: 2. The CDR3 contains 14 residues. The chain's CDR3 is CASSQGDRGHGYTF. The CDR3 region has the DNA TGTGCCAGCAGCCAAGGGGACAGGGGACATGGCTACACCTTC.

In nucleotides, the CDR3 is TGTGCCATCAGTGCGGGGGTCGGCAATCAGCCCCAGCATTTT. Its protein is CAISAGVGNQPQHF. The V call is TRBV10-3, the J call TRBJ1-5; tentative D call: TRBD1 (5 bases). Germline V gene sequence: CDR1 ENHRY, CDR2 SYGVKD. Trimming left V 4 bases short and J 2 bases short, with 9 bases between. The CDR3 length is 14 residues.

This clone was observed a handful of times. The rearrangement links TRBV19 to TRBJ1-5; D uncertain. This CDR3 has 17 residues. Germline CDR1 reads LNHDA; CDR2 reads SQIVND (reference sequence). V gave up 2 bases and J gave up 2 bases, with 16 bases separating them. CDR3 nucleotide sequence: TGTGCCAGTAGTATATTAACTAACCGAGGCCGCAATCAGCCCCAGCATTTT. Translation: CASSILTNRGRNQPQHF.

The gene calls are TRBV6-5 and TRBJ1-2; D is possibly TRBD1 (5 bases). Per the germline V gene, CDR1 is MNHEY and CDR2 is SVGAGI. The CDR3 length is 13 residues. The V end lost 6 bases, the J end lost 0 bases, and 8 bases lay between the germline ends. The DNA for the CDR3 is TGTGCCAGCAGGGACACCGCTAACTATGGCTACACCTTC. Residues: CASRDTANYGYTF.

The rearrangement uses TRBV5-4 and TRBJ2-1; D uncertain. This CDR3 region has 12 residues. From germline, CDR1 is SGHNT and CDR2 YYREEE (reference sequence). Deletions cut 2 bases from V and 8 bases from J, with 8 bases between. CDR3 sequence reads: CASSFVSDEQFF. The CDR3 nucleotides are TGTGCCAGCAGCTTTGTGTCGGATGAGCAGTTCTTC.

This chain joins TRBV5-1 and TRBJ1-1; 12 bases match TRBD1. V was pared by 4 bases and J by 6 bases, with 22 bases of the junction left unmatched. The CDR3 contains 20 residues. CDR1 is SGHRS and CDR2 is YFSETQ in the germline V gene. DNA of the CDR3: TGCGCCAGCAGCGGCCGGGGACAGGGGGCGTTTGTTGGGACAAACGCTGAAGCTTTCTTT. Protein: CASSGRGQGAFVGTNAEAFF.

The chain couples TRBV12-5 to TRBJ2-7; maybe TRBD2 (5 bases). Trimming removed 1 base at V and 7 bases at J, with 11 bases between. Germline V lookup: CDR1 LGHNT, CDR2 FRNRAP. The CDR3 spans 13 residues. The CDR3 protein is CASGLGTEGEQYF. The CDR3 DNA follows: TGTGCTAGTGGTTTGGGGACTGAAGGGGAGCAGTACTTC.

The chain links TRBV6-5 to TRBJ1-2, with D maybe TRBD1 (6 bases). V was trimmed by 3 bases and J by 6 bases, leaving 20 bases between them. Germline CDR1 is MNHEY and CDR2 is SVGAGI. The CDR3 has 16 amino acids. Written as DNA, the CDR3 is TGTGCCAGCAGTTATTCGGGCCCAACAGGGTTACATGGCTACACCTTC. Its translation is CASSYSGPTGLHGYTF.

The CDR3 DNA reads as TGTGCTAGTGGGCGGGGGCTAGTTACAGATACGCAGTATTTT. As protein: CASGRGLVTDTQYF. The V and J genes are TRBV12-5 and TRBJ2-3; D may be TRBD2 (7 bases). Trimming removed 6 bases from V and 3 bases from J, with 13 bases in between. The germline V gene encodes CDR1 LGHNT and CDR2 FRNRAP. The CDR3 is 14 amino acids.

The V and J genes are TRBV5-6 and TRBJ2-7; TRBD1 matches at 7 bases. The CDR3 has 16 amino acids. The V gene's germline CDR1 is SGHDT and CDR2 YYEEEE. V shed 0 bases and J 2 bases; nucleotides not matched to a gene: 8. DNA for the CDR3: TGTGCCAGCAGCTTGGGGCCGACAGGGAGTCCCTACGAGCAGTACTTC. This codes for CASSLGPTGSPYEQYF.